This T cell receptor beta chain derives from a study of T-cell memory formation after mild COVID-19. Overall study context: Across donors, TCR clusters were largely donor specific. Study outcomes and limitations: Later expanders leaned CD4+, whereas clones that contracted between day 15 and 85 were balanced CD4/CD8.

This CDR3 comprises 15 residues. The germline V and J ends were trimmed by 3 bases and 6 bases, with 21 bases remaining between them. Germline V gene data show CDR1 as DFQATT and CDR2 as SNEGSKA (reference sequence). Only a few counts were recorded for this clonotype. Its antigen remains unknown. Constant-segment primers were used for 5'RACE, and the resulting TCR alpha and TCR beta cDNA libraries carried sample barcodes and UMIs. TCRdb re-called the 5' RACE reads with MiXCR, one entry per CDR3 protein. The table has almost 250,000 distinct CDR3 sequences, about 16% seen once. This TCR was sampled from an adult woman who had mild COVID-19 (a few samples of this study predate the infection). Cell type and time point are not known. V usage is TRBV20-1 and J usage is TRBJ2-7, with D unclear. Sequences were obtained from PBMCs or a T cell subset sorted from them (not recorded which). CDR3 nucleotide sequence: TGCAGTGCTAGCCCCCACGAGACGGTCCCGGGCGAGCAGTACTTC. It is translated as CSASPHETVPGEQYF.